These 16 T cell receptor beta chains were sequenced from one sample in a study of blood T cell repertoires in COVID-19. Method: immunoSEQ multiplex PCR; TCRdb's copy keeps in-frame clones and lacks some. The sample records around 38,000 clones, more than 85% being singletons. Sequencing was performed on peripheral blood. Receptors originate from a man between 65 and 85 years old with acute or convalescent COVID-19.

The chain uses TRBV5-1 and TRBJ2-3; 9 bases align to TRBD1. Germline V gene data show CDR1 as SGHRS and CDR2 as YFSETQ. Trimming took 5 bases from V and 6 from J; bases not matched to a gene: 7. This CDR3 is built from 14 residues. CDR3 sequence (DNA): TGCGCCAGCAGGCCCGGGACAGGGCCCGATACGCAGTATTTT. It codes for CASRPGTGPDTQYF.

The chain has TRBV27 and TRBJ2-7; 9 bases align to TRBD1. The CDR3 length is 15 residues. V lost 5 bases and J lost 7; bases outside the gene matches: 12. Germline CDR1 is MNHEY and CDR2 is SMNVEV (reference sequence). The CDR3, as DNA: TGTGCCAGCAGTCTGGCCGAGGGACAGGGAGAGGAGCAGTACTTC. Translating gives CASSLAEGQGEEQYF.

The CDR3 DNA reads TGTGCCAGCAGCCAACAGGGTTACAATGAAAAACTGTTTTTT. It encodes CASSQQGYNEKLFF. This chain joins TRBV7-9 and TRBJ1-4, with a tentative D call TRBD1 (6 bases). V was cut by 5 bases and J by 5 bases, with 12 bases left in between. CDR3 size: 14 residues. CDR1 and CDR2 (germline): SEHNR, FQNEAQ (reference sequence).

The gene calls are TRBV10-3 and TRBJ1-1; 12 nucleotides line up with TRBD1. Germline V gene data show CDR1 as ENHRY and CDR2 as SYGVKD. The ends lost 0 bases at V and 5 bases at J; junction bases unmatched: 7. The CDR3 runs to 17 residues. This CDR3 reads CAISESVGQGADTEAFF. The CDR3 nucleotides read TGTGCCATCAGTGAGTCCGTGGGACAGGGGGCCGATACTGAAGCTTTCTTT.

This clone turned up a few times. This chain links TRBV5-1 with TRBJ1-2; no reliable D call. Per the germline V gene, CDR1 is SGHRS and CDR2 is YFSETQ. The CDR3 consists of 14 residues. V gave up 4 bases and J gave up 3 bases, with 13 bases separating them. CDR3 sequence reads: CASSPSGSDYGYTF. The DNA for the CDR3 is TGCGCCAGCAGCCCGTCGGGGAGCGACTATGGCTACACCTTC.

This clone was observed a single time. The chain links TRBV4-2 to TRBJ2-1; a weak D match, TRBD2 (5 bases). Germline CDR1 and CDR2: LGHNA and YNFKEQ. V was trimmed by 2 bases and J by 0 bases, leaving 14 bases between them. CDR3 length: 17 amino acids. In nucleotides, the CDR3 is TGTGCCAGCAGCCAAAAGCTAGCCGTTTACTCCTACAATGAGCAGTTCTTC. It yields the protein CASSQKLAVYSYNEQFF.

The chain recombines TRBV7-9 with TRBJ2-2; D is perhaps TRBD1 (6 bases). The CDR3 has 17 residues. Germline CDR1 and CDR2: SEHNR and FQNEAQ (reference sequence). V lost 5 bases, J lost 3 bases, and 19 bases lay in between. CDR3 residues: CASSAGDQDPYTGELFF. The CDR3 nucleotides read TGTGCCAGCAGCGCAGGGGACCAGGATCCTTACACCGGGGAGCTGTTTTTT.

V and J are TRBV5-6 and TRBJ2-1, with 13 bases aligning to TRBD2. The CDR3 has 17 amino acids. Germline V lookup: CDR1 SGHDT, CDR2 YYEEEE. The V segment lost 3 bases and the J segment 7 bases; nucleotides outside the gene matches: 10. Written as DNA, the CDR3 is TGTGCCAGCAGCTATGACCTACTAGCGGGAGGGCCAAATGAGCAGTTCTTC. Translating gives CASSYDLLAGGPNEQFF.

The chain uses TRBV19 and TRBJ1-5, with D hard to call. This CDR3 is built from 12 residues. Per the germline V gene, CDR1 is LNHDA and CDR2 is SQIVND (reference sequence). The V end lost 10 bases, the J end lost 10 bases, and 17 bases lay between the germline ends. The CDR3 sequence is CATRTAEGPQHF. As DNA, the CDR3 is TGTGCCACCCGGACCGCCGAGGGTCCCCAGCATTTT.

This rearrangement joins TRBV10-3 to TRBJ1-5; D is ambiguous. The CDR3 consists of 15 residues. Germline lookup yields CDR1 ENHRY and CDR2 SYGVKD. The germline V and J ends were trimmed by 3 bases and 0 bases, with 9 bases remaining between them. The CDR3 loop reads CAISDARYSNQPQHF. The CDR3 DNA sequence: TGTGCCATCAGTGACGCCAGATATAGCAATCAGCCCCAGCATTTT.

The V call is TRBV9, the J call TRBJ1-5; 7 bases are shared with TRBD1. The trim removed 2 bases at V and 0 bases at J, leaving 14 bases unmatched. This CDR3 region has 19 residues. Germline CDR1 is SGDLS and CDR2 is YYNGEE. The CDR3 is CASSVVRDSRAYSNQPQHF. The CDR3 DNA reads TGTGCCAGCAGCGTTGTCCGGGACAGCCGGGCCTATAGCAATCAGCCCCAGCATTTT.

The CDR3 DNA reads as TGCGCCAGCAGAGGACAGGCCGCTGCCCGGTACTTC. Its translation is CASRGQAAARYF. The V and J genes are TRBV4-1 and TRBJ2-7; 7 nucleotides match TRBD1. This CDR3 spans 12 amino acids. V shed 6 bases, J shed 12 bases, and the junction held 11 bases outside the gene matches. Germline CDR1 reads MGHRA; CDR2 reads YSYEKL.

CDR3 amino acids: CASSDSLRDTQYF. CDR3 coding DNA: TGTGCCAGCAGTGACTCCCTCCGAGATACGCAGTATTTT. This rearrangement joins TRBV2 to TRBJ2-3; unclear D gene. V gave up 3 bases and J gave up 5 bases, with 9 bases separating them. CDR1 SNHLY and CDR2 FYNNEI come from the germline V gene. The CDR3 runs to 13 residues.

The CDR3 DNA reads TGTGCCAGCAGCCTTGGACAGGGATTAGGCGAAAAACTGTTTTTT. This gives the protein CASSLGQGLGEKLFF. The chain joins TRBV7-2 to TRBJ1-4; TRBD1 matches at 8 bases. Trimming took 5 bases from V and 8 from J; bases not matched to a gene: 10. In germline, CDR1 is SGHTA, CDR2 FQGNSA. The CDR3 runs to 15 residues. Full variable domain (outside the CDR3, taken from reference TRBV7-2 and TRBJ1-4): GAGVSQSPSNKVTEKGKDVELRCDPISGHTALYWYRQSLGQGLEFLIYFQGNSAPDKSGLPSDRFSAERTGGSVSTLTIQRTQQEDSAVYLCASSLGQGLGEKLFFGSGTQLSVL.

CDR3 sequence reads: CASSQGGNTIYF. The CDR3 nucleotides read TGTGCCAGCAGCCAGGGCGGAAACACCATATATTTT. The genes are TRBV7-9 and TRBJ1-3, with a weak D call TRBD1 (5 bases). The CDR3 spans 12 residues. Per the germline V gene, CDR1 is SEHNR and CDR2 is FQNEAQ (reference sequence). The V gene lost 5 bases and the J gene lost 4 bases, with 6 bases spanning the gap.

V gene TRBV11-2 combines with J gene TRBJ1-6; TRBD1 agrees at 9 bases. J gave up 9 bases and V 3 bases, and 12 bases lay outside the gene matches. The CDR3 loop spans 17 amino acids. CDR1 and CDR2 from the germline V gene are SGHAT and FQNNGV. The CDR3 sequence is CASSFTGGGGIGSPLHF. For the CDR3, the DNA is TGTGCCAGCAGCTTTACAGGGGGCGGAGGAATCGGTTCACCCCTCCACTTT.